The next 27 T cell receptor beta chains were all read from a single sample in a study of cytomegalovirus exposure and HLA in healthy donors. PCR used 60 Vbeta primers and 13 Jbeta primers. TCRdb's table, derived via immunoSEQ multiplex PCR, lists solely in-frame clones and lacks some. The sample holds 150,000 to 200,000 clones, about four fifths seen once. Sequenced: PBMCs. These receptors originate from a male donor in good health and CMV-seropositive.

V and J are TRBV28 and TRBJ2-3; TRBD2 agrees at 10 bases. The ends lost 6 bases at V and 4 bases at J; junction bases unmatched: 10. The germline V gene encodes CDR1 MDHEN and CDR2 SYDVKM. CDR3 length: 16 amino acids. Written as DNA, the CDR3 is TGTGCCAGCAGCGCAGCGCTAGCGGGAGCTGCAGATACGCAGTATTTT. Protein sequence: CASSAALAGAADTQYF.

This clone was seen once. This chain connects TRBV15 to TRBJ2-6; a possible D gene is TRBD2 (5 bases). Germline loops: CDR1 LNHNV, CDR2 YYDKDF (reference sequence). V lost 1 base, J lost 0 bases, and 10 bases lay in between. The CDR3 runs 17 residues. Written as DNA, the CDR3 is TGTGCCACCAGCAGAGGTCCACGGGACTCTGGGGCCAACGTCCTGACTTTC. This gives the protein CATSRGPRDSGANVLTF.

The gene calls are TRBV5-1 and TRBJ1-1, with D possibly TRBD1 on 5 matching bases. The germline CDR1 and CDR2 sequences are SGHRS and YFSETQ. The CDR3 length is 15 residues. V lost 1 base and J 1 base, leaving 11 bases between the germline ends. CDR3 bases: TGCGCCAGCAGCTTGTCAAACAGGTGGAACACTGAAGCTTTCTTT. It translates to CASSLSNRWNTEAFF.

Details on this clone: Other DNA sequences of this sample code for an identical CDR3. CDR3 loop: CASSLGQGKYGYTF. In DNA, the CDR3 is TGTGCCAGCAGCTTAGGGCAGGGGAAATATGGCTACACCTTC. The V and J genes are TRBV7-2 and TRBJ1-2, with a possible D match to TRBD1 (6 bases). V lost 1 base and J 5 bases, leaving 11 bases between the germline ends. This CDR3 spans 14 amino acids. Per germline, CDR1 SGHTA and CDR2 FQGNSA.

The CDR3 loop is CASSEAGALGAFF. The CDR3 DNA sequence: TGCGCCAGCAGTGAGGCAGGGGCTTTGGGGGCTTTCTTT. J is TRBJ1-1 and V is TRBV10-2; D possibly corresponds to TRBD1 (6 bases). Looked up from germline, CDR1 is WSHSY and CDR2 is SAAADI. The V end was cut by 2 bases, the J end by 11 bases, with 15 bases between. The CDR3 totals 13 residues.

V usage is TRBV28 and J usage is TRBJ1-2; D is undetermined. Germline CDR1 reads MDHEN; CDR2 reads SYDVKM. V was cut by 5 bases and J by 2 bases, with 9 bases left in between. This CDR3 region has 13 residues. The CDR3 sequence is CASSLRENYGYTF. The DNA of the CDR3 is TGTGCCAGCAGTCTGAGGGAAAACTATGGCTACACCTTC.

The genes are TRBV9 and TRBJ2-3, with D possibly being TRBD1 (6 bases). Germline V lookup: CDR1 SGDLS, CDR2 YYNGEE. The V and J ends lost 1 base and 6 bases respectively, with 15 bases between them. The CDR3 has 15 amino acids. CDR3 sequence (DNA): TGTGCCAGCAGCGTATTTCAGGGGCCGGGGGATACGCAGTATTTT. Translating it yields CASSVFQGPGDTQYF.

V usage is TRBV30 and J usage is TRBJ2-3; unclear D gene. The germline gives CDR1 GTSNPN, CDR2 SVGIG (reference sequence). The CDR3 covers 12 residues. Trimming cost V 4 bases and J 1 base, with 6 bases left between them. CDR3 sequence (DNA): TGTGCCTGGACTGTCGGCACAGATACGCAGTATTTT. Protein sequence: CAWTVGTDTQYF.

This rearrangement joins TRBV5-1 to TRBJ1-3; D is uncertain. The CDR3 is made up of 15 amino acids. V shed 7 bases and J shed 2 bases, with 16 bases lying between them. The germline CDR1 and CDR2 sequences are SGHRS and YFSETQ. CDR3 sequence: CASPARFLAGNTIYF. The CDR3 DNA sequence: TGCGCCAGCCCCGCGAGGTTTTTGGCTGGAAACACCATATATTTT.

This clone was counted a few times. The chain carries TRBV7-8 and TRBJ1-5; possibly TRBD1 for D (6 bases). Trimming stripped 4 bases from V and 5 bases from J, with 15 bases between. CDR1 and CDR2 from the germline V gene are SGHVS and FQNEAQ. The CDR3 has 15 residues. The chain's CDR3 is CASSWGSGGYQPQHF. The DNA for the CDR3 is TGTGCCAGCAGCTGGGGCTCGGGGGGCTATCAGCCCCAGCATTTT.

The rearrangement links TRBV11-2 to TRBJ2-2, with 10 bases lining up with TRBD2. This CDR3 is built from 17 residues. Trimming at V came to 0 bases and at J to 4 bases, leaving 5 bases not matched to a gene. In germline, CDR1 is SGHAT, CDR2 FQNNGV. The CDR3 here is CASSLDELAGVTGELFF. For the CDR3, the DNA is TGTGCCAGCAGCTTAGATGAGCTAGCGGGAGTCACCGGGGAGCTGTTTTTT.

The CDR3 sequence: CASSRIRDTGELFF. CDR3 nucleotides: TGTGCCAGCTCACGCATCCGCGACACCGGGGAGCTGTTTTTT. The rearrangement joins TRBV18 to TRBJ1-3; no firm D call. The J call may be in error: the DNA end matches TRBJ2-2 better. The CDR3 runs 14 residues. Germline assignment: CDR1 KGHSH and CDR2 LQKENI.

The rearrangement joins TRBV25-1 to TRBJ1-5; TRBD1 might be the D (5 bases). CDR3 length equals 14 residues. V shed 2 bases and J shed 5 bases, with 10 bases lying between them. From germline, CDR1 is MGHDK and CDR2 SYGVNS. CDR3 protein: CASSETGTYQPQHF. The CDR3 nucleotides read TGTGCCAGCAGTGAAACAGGAACTTATCAGCCCCAGCATTTT.

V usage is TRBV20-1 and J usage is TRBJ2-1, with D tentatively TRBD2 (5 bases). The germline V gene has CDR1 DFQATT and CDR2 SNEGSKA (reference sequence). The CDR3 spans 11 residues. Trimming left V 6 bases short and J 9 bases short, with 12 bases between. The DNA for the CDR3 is TGCAGTGCCAGTGGGGAGCGTGAGCAGTTCTTC. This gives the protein CSASGEREQFF.

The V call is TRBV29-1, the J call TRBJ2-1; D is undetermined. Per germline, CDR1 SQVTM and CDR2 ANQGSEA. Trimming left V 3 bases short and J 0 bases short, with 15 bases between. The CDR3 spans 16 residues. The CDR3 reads CSVEMADRRSYNEQFF. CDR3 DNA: TGCAGCGTTGAGATGGCCGATCGTCGCTCCTACAATGAGCAGTTCTTC.

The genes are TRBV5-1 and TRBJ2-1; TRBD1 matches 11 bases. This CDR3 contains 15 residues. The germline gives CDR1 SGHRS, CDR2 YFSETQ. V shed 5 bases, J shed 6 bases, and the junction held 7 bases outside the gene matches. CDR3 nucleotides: TGCGCCAGCAGTTGGGGACAGGGGGGTAGCAATGAGCAGTTCTTC. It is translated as CASSWGQGGSNEQFF.

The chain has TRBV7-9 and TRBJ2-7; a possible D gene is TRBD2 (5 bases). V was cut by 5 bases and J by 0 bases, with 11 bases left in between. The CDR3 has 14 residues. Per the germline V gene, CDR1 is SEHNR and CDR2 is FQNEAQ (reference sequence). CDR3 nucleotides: TGTGCCAGCAGCCGAGCGGAGATCTCCTACGAGCAGTACTTC. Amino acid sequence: CASSRAEISYEQYF.

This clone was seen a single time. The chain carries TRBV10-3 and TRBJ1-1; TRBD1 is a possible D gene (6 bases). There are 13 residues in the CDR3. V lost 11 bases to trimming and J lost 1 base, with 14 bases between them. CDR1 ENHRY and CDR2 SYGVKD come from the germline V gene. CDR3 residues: CASQGGANTEAFF. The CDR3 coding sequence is TGTGCCTCCCAAGGGGGGGCGAACACTGAAGCTTTCTTT.

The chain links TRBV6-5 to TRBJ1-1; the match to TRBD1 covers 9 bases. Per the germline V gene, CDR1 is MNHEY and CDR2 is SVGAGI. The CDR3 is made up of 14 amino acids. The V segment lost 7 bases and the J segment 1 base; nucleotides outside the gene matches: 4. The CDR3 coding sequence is TGTGCCAGCACTAAGGGACAGGGGAACACTGAAGCTTTCTTT. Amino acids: CASTKGQGNTEAFF.

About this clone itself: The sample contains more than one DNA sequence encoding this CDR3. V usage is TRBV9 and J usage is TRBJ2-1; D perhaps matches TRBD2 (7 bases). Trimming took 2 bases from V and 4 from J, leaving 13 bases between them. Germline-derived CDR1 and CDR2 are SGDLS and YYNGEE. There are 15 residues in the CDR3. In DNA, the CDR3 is TGTGCCAGCAGCGTGGGAGGGGGGTCGTACAATGAGCAGTTCTTC. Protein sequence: CASSVGGGSYNEQFF.

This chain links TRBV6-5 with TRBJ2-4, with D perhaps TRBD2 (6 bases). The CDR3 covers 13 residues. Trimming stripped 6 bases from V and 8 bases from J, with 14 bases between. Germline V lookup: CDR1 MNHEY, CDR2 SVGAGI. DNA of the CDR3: TGTGCCAGCAGGACTAGTCCTGCGGACATTCAGTACTTC. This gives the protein CASRTSPADIQYF.

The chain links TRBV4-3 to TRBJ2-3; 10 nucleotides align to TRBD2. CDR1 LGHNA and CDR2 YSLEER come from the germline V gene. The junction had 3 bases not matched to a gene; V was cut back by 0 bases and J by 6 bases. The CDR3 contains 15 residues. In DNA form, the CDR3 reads TGCGCCAGCAGCCAAGAGCCGGGACTAGCGGATACGCAGTATTTT. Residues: CASSQEPGLADTQYF.

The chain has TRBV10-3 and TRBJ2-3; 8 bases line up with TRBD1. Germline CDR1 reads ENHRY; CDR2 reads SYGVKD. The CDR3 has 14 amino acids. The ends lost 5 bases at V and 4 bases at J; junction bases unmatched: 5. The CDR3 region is CAISPGTGADTQYF. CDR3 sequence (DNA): TGTGCCATCAGTCCCGGGACAGGCGCAGATACGCAGTATTTT.

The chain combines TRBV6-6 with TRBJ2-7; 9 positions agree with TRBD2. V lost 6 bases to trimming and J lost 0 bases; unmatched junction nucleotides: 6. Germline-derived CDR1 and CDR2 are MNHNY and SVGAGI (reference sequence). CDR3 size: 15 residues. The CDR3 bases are TGTGCCAGCAGCAAGACTAGCGGAGTCTCCTACGAGCAGTACTTC. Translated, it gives CASSKTSGVSYEQYF.

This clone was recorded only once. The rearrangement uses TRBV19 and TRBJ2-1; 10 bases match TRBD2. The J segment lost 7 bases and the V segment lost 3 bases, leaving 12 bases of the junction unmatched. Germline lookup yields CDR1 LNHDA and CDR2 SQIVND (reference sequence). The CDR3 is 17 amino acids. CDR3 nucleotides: TGTGCCAGTAGTATGGGGTCGGCTAGCGGGAGTGTTAATGAGCAGTTCTTC. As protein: CASSMGSASGSVNEQFF. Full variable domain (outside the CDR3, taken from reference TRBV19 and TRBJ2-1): DGGITQSPKYLFRKEGQNVTLSCEQNLNHDAMYWYRQDPGQGLRLIYYSQIVNDFQKGDIAEGYSVSREKKESFPLTVTSAQKNPTAFYLCASSMGSASGSVNEQFFGPGTRLTVL.

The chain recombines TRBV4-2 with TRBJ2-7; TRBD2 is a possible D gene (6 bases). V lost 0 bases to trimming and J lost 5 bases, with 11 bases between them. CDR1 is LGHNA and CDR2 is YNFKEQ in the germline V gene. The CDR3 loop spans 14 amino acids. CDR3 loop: CASSQDLTGDEQYF. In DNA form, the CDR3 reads TGTGCCAGCAGCCAAGATCTCACGGGGGACGAGCAGTACTTC.

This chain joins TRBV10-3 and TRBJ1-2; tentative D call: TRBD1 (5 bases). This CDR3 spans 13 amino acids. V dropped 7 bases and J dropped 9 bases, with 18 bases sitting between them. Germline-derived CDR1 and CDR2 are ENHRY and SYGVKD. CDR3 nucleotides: TGTGCCATCATGGGCAGGGAATTAGCTAGCTACACCTTC. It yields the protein CAIMGRELASYTF.